This TCR beta chain appears in the sequencing data of a study of T cells in Graves' hyperthyroidism and ophthalmopathy. About the study: At the time of initial diagnosis and before any treatment, peripheral blood was collected. Notes on the study in general: Blood samples included most of the expanded thyroid clonotypes exceeding 0.001.

As for this clonotype: What it binds is not known. Just one base apart from a much larger clone, this may be a read error.

Recently diagnosed hyperthyroidism of less than 2 months' duration affected patients aged 18 to 65. Diagnosis rested on symptoms, serum thyroxine and TRAb, thyroid ultrasound, and orbital computed tomography. Germline CDR1 reads MNHNS; CDR2 reads SASEGT. V shed 6 bases and J 6 bases; nucleotides not matched to a gene: 9. The CDR3 is 15 residues long. Amplification targeted TCR beta CDR3 regions from RNA transcripts. With the HTBI primer set, the TCR CDR3 went through a first round of RT-PCR. TCRdb itself ran the multiplex PCR reads through MiXCR, one entry per CDR3 protein. The sample shows a few hundred thousand distinct CDR3 sequences, over 13% of them seen only once.

This chain connects TRBV6-1 to TRBJ2-1, with 9 bases identical to TRBD2. Material for sequencing was blood. This clonotype originated in a woman under 30 with Graves' hyperthyroidism. The CDR3 region is CASRGATSGGNEQFF. The CDR3 nucleotides read TGTGCCAGCAGGGGAGCGACTAGCGGAGGCAATGAGCAGTTCTTC.